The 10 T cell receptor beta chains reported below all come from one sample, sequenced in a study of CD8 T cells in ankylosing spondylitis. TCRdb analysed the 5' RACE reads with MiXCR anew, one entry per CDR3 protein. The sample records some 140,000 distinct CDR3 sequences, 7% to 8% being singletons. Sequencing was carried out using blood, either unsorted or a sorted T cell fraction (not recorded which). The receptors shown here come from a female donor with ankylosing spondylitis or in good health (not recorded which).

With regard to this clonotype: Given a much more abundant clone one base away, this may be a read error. CDR3 loop: CASSQDQGAEAFF. In nucleotides, the CDR3 is TGTGCCAGCAGCCAAGATCAGGGCGCTGAAGCTTTCTTT. The chain combines TRBV3-1 with TRBJ1-1; D may be TRBD1 (5 bases). The CDR3 totals 13 residues. The V end lost 0 bases, the J end lost 6 bases, and 8 bases lay between the germline ends. Germline V gene data show CDR1 as LGHDT and CDR2 as YNNKEL (reference sequence). Full variable domain (remainder filled in from reference TRBV3-1 and TRBJ1-1): DTAVSQTPKYLVTQMGNDKSIKCEQNLGHDTMYWYKQDSKKFLKIMFSYNNKELIINETVPNRFSPKSPDKAHLNLHINSLELGDSAVYFCASSQDQGAEAFFGQGTRLTVV.

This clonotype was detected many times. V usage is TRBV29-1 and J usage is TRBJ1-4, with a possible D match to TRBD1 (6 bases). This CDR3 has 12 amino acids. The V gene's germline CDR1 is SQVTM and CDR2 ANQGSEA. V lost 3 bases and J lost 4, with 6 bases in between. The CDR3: CSVDRGNEKLFF. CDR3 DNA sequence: TGCAGCGTTGACAGGGGTAATGAAAAACTGTTTTTT.

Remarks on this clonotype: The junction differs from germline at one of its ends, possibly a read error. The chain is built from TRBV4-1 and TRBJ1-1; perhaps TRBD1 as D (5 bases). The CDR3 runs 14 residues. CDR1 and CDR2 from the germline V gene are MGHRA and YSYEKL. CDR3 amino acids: CASSRGTGNTAAFF. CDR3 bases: TGCGCCAGCAGCCGCGGGACTGGGAACACTGCAGCTTTCTTT.

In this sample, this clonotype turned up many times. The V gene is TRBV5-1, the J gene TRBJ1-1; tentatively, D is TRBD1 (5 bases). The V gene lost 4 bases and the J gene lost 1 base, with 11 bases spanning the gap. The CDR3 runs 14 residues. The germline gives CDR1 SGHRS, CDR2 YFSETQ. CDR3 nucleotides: TGCGCCAGCAGCACCGGAGGGGCGAACACTGAAGCTTTCTTT. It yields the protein CASSTGGANTEAFF. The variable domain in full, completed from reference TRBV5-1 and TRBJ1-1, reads KAGVTQTPRYLIKTRGQQVTLSCSPISGHRSVSWYQQTPGQGLQFLFEYFSETQRNKGNFPGRFSGRQFSNSRSEMNVSTLELGDSALYLCASSTGGANTEAFFGQGTRLTVV.

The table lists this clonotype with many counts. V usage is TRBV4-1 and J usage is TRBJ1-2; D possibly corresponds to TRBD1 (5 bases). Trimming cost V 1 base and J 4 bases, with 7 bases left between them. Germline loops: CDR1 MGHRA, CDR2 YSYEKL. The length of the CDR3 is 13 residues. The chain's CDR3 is CASSQGQLYGYTF. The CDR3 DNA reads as TGCGCCAGCAGCCAAGGACAGCTCTATGGCTACACCTTC.

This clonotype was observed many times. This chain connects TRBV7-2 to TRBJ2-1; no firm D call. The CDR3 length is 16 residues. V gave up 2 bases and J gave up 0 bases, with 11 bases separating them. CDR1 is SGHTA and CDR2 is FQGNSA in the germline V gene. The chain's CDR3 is CASSLTQKTSYNEQFF. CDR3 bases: TGTGCCAGCAGCTTAACTCAAAAGACCTCCTACAATGAGCAGTTCTTC. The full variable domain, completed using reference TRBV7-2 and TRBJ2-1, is GAGVSQSPSNKVTEKGKDVELRCDPISGHTALYWYRQSLGQGLEFLIYFQGNSAPDKSGLPSDRFSAERTGGSVSTLTIQRTQQEDSAVYLCASSLTQKTSYNEQFFGPGTRLTVL.

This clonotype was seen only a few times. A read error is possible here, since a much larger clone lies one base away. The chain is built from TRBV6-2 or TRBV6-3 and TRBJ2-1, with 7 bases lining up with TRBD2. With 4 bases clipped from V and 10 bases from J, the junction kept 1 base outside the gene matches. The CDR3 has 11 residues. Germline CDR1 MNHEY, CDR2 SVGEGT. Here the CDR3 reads CASSCGGEQFF. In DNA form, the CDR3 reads TGTGCCAGCAGTTGCGGGGGAGAGCAGTTCTTC.

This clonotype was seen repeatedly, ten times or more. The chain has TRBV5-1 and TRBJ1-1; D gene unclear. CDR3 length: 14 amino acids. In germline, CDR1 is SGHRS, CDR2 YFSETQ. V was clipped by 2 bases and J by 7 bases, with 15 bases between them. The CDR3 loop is CASSLLDLGNEAFF. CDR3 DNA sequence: TGCGCCAGCAGCTTACTTGACCTCGGAAATGAAGCTTTCTTT.

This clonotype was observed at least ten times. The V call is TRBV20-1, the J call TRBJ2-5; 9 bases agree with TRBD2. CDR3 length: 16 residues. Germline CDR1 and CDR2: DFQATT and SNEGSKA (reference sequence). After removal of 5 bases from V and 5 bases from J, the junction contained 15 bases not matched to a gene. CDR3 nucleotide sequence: TGCAGTGCTCATCTCGCGGGGGGGCCGATGTTGGAGACCCAGTACTTC. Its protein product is CSAHLAGGPMLETQYF.

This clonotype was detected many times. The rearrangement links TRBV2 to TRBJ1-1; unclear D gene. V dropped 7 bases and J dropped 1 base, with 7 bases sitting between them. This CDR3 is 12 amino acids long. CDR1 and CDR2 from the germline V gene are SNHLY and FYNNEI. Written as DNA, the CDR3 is TGTGCCAGCATAGGGCCGAACACTGAAGCTTTCTTT. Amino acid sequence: CASIGPNTEAFF.